This T cell receptor beta chain was captured by sequencing in a study of identical twins. Study-wide points: Beta clonotypes that were abundant in cord blood contained fewer insertions, a pattern absent from memory repertoires.

TCRdb recomputed calls from the 5' RACE reads with MiXCR, one row per CDR3 protein. Among a few hundred thousand distinct CDR3 sequences listed, approximately 12% were seen once. The CDR3 sequence is 15 residues long. Germline CDR1 MNHEY, CDR2 SVGAGI. V lost 2 bases and J 4 bases, leaving 12 bases between the germline ends. Every one of the donors was a healthy Caucasian. To note about this clonotype: As yet, its antigen is unknown.

This sample was also put to use in a study of yellow fever vaccine responses in identical twins.

The chain couples TRBV6-5 to TRBJ1-5, with D perhaps matching TRBD1 (6 bases). The sample comprised memory (CD45RO+) T cells sorted from blood. This TCR derives from a young woman in good health. CDR3 coding DNA: TGTGCCAGCAGTTACATGGGGGCGGCTAATCAGCCCCAGCATTTT. Translated, it gives CASSYMGAANQPQHF.